This T cell receptor beta chain stems from a study of T cells in narcolepsy. At the level of the study: Healthy controls were enrolled alongside patients with narcolepsy type 1 or type 2. Study-wide results and limits: Reportedly, autoreactive clonotypes were serially detected in patients' blood but not controls'. Autoreactive HCRT-specific and TRIB2-specific clonotypes were marked in same-patient CSF-versus-blood CD4+ comparisons.

Produced via immunoSEQ multiplex PCR; TCRdb's table is partial and in-frame only. The repertoire holds under 3,000 clones, with 20% to 30% as singletons. This clone is deemed large. Its specificity is not known. The CDR3 sequence is 13 residues long. V was shortened by 6 bases and J by 7 bases, with 15 bases between the two germline ends. Germline-derived CDR1 and CDR2 are MNHNS and SASEGT. The clonotype was recovered from a human donor with narcolepsy. V and J are TRBV6-1 and TRBJ1-1; D call uncertain. The sample comprised cultured CD4+ T cells from cerebrospinal fluid. Here the CDR3 reads CASSREGFGEAFF. The CDR3 DNA sequence: TGTGCCAGCAGCCGTGAGGGTTTCGGTGAAGCTTTCTTT.